This TCR beta chain was identified during a study of control samples from healthy donors and cancer patients. CDR1 LNHNV and CDR2 YYDKDF come from the germline V gene (reference sequence). Trimming took 1 base from V and 0 from J, leaving 11 bases between them. The CDR3 is 16 residues long. Some clones are missing from TCRdb's copy, which holds only in-frame ones; the method was immunoSEQ multiplex PCR. The data contain approximately 46,000 clones, about 87% of them seen just once; the ten biggest clones take up roughly 10%. This clone was seen only a few times. The clonotype was recovered from a woman aged 55-69 years with lung cancer. This chain links TRBV15 with TRBJ2-3, with a tentative D call TRBD2 (5 bases). Sample: PBMCs. CDR3 nucleotide sequence: TGTGCCACCAGCAGAGTACCAGCGGCTAGCACAGATACGCAGTATTTT. Protein: CATSRVPAASTDTQYF.